This T cell receptor (beta chain) was captured in a study of tumor and adjacent non-tumor tissue in lung cancer (dated by TCRdb to the late 2010s). About the full investigation: Of the cohort, eleven to twelve patients had adenocarcinoma, 2 had squamous cell carcinoma and 1 had small cell lung cancer. The roughly 15 enrolled patients, of whom around ten were men and 5 were women, were aged about 30 to 80 years and were diagnosed with TNM stage I to III disease. Sequencing produced about 130,000,000 productive TCRbeta reads in total, an average of about 3.8 million reads per sample. Using bulk TCRbeta repertoires from some 15 lung cancer patients, the study set lung tumor tissue side by side with matched distant non-tumor lung tissue. Over 25 paired specimens, one tumor and one normal lung sample per patient, were profiled by TCRbeta CDR3 sequencing. Study-level results and caveats: The methods do not name the sequencing platform or mention unique molecular identifiers. In normal lung, the top 100 clones accounted for a significantly larger cumulative share of the repertoire than in tumor tissue. Only around 14 patients were in the cohort, and the authors stated that larger samples and more detailed clinical data are needed. Peripheral blood was not sequenced, so blood TCRbeta repertoires were not examined in the lung cancer patients of the study. Tumor tissue showed significantly higher TCR diversity (inverse Simpson) than normal lung tissue, at around 460 vs 160 (P = 0.0075, Mann-Whitney U test). Younger patients had significantly higher TCR diversity, and higher tumor TCR diversity was associated with shorter overall and disease-free survival.

On this clonotype: No antigen is known for it. With a much larger clone just one base away, this may be a read error.

Based on the germline V gene, the CDR1 and CDR2 sequences are MNHEY and SVGAGI. The CDR3, cysteine through phenylalanine, is 16 amino acids long. The entry retains the CDR3 DNA only, 48 bases that are in frame from base 1. V sheds 7 bases and J sheds 0 bases, leaving 16 bases between their ends. RNA was isolated from bulk unsorted tissue, and RNA quality was assessed with a NanoDrop ND-1000 and an Agilent 2100. Newly diagnosed lung cancer patients without prior chemotherapy who had been admitted for thoracic surgery in China between August and November 2014 were enrolled as donors. Anyone who had undergone radiotherapy or chemotherapy before, or who had another cancer at the same time, was left out of the study. Pieces of surgical tissue measuring roughly 1-2.1 cm3 were kept in RNAlater solution and stored at -80 degrees C until use. Libraries were prepared through multiplex PCR. Sequenced on an Illumina HiSeq 2500. TCRbeta libraries were constructed through three rounds of nested PCR with primers (Table S4) according to protocols modified from ARM-PCR. PCR products of 200-500 bp were gel-excised and purified with the QIAquick gel extraction kit before sequencing. The authors' pipeline ran thus. Trimmomatic was used to clean the reads, FLASH merged the cleaned reads into complete CDR3 sequences, and MiTCR assigned the sequences to V(D)J germline segments. VDJtools was used to compute clonal diversity as the inverse Simpson's index. In-frame sequences lacking a premature stop codon were counted as productive reads. Starting from the raw public reads, TCRdb applied fastp trimming at Q25, assembled clones with MiXCR and retained in-frame beta chains. Identical CDR3 protein sequences are pooled into one entry, listed with their most common genes and DNA. It is TCRdb's table, rather than the study itself, that gives the V and J calls and clone size. The sample yields 220,000 or so distinct CDR3 sequences; about 76% were counted once. About 25% of the sample comes from the top ten.

Specimen: lung tumor tissue. The V and J segments used are TRBV6-5 and TRBJ2-1, and possibly TRBD2, on 6 matching bases. The receptor was derived from a man between 60 and 70 years old with non-small cell lung cancer. The nucleotides are TGTGCCAGCAATACAGAGCGGGTCAGCTCCTACAATGAGCAGTTCTTC. The encoded protein is CASNTERVSSYNEQFF.